The T cell receptor beta chain described here comes from a study of PD-1 blockade in classical Hodgkin lymphoma. TCRdb's copy holds only in-frame clones and misses some; the assay was immunoSEQ multiplex PCR. The table lists approximately 44,000 clones, around 64% of them singletons. As concerns this clone: The antigen remains undetermined.

General study findings and limits: Reported findings placed baseline TCR diversity lower in newly diagnosed patients (compared with healthy donors). CD8+ TCR diversity did not rise significantly by C4D1, unlike CD4+. Patients newly diagnosed and complete responders had comparable baseline diversity.

Between the trimmed V and J ends, which lost 2 bases and 0 bases, there was a span of 5 bases. The CDR3 totals 15 residues. From germline, CDR1 is MDHEN and CDR2 SYDVKM. Time point specified: cycle 4 day 1 (C4D1), after less than 7 weeks of nivolumab. Following autologous stem cell transplantation, relapse occurred in every patient, and exposure to brentuximab vedotin varied. The sample here was peripheral blood mononuclear cells (PBMCs), taken before the fourth cycle of nivolumab. The sequence was obtained from a human donor with classical Hodgkin lymphoma. The genes are TRBV28 and TRBJ1-6; perhaps TRBD1 as D (5 bases). CDR3 bases: TGTGCCAGCAGTTTAGACAGCTCCTATAATTCACCCCTCCACTTT. This sequence encodes CASSLDSSYNSPLHF.